This record concerns one T cell receptor (beta chain) sequence. Here immunoSEQ multiplex PCR was the method, and the copy in TCRdb shows in-frame clones only, minus some. The data contain around 190,000 clones, about four fifths of them singletons. This sample was taken from a study of blood T cell repertoires in COVID-19. On the study more broadly: Material from acute and convalescent COVID-19 was sourced from the United States, Italy and Spain.

Deletions cut 1 base from V and 9 bases from J, with 10 bases between. The CDR3 length is 14 residues. The germline V gene encodes CDR1 MNHEY and CDR2 SVGAGI. Material: peripheral blood. V and J are TRBV6-5 and TRBJ1-6; D is perhaps TRBD1 (5 bases). The TCR sequence derives from a man in his fifties or sixties with acute or convalescent COVID-19. CDR3 protein: CASSYLSRGSPLHF. DNA for the CDR3: TGTGCCAGCAGTTACTTATCAAGGGGTTCACCCCTCCACTTT.